A single sample is the source of the 10 T cell receptor beta chains below, sequenced in a study of CDR3 diversity in severe acne. One entry per CDR3 protein results from TCRdb running MiXCR on the PCR reads. The sample consists of almost 85,000 distinct CDR3 sequences, 45% to 60% of them appearing once. Sequenced sample: blood. The receptors derive from a male donor in good health, without acne.

On this clonotype: The germline gene is not matched at one end of the junction; a read error may be the cause. This chain uses TRBV20-1 with TRBJ2-7, with 13 positions matching TRBD2. There are 19 residues in the CDR3. Germline values: CDR1 DFQATT, CDR2 SNEGSKA (reference sequence). CDR3 sequence reads: CSAREFARTSGGAYYGQHF. CDR3 in DNA: TGCAGTGCTAGAGAATTTGCCCGTACTAGCGGGGGGGCTTACTACGGGCAGCACTTC.

Many counts were recorded for this clonotype. The gene calls are TRBV5-1 and TRBJ2-5; TRBD2 agrees at 12 bases. This CDR3 spans 15 amino acids. Per the germline V gene, CDR1 is SGHRS and CDR2 is YFSETQ. The trim removed 4 bases at V and 4 bases at J, leaving 5 bases unmatched. The CDR3: CASSPSGGAGETQYF. The CDR3 DNA follows: TGCGCCAGCAGCCCTAGCGGGGGGGCCGGAGAGACCCAGTACTTC.

The chain carries TRBV6-5 and TRBJ1-2, with 7 bases matching TRBD1. Germline V gene data show CDR1 as MNHEY and CDR2 as SVGAGI. The CDR3 consists of 16 residues. V was clipped by 7 bases and J by 0 bases; unmatched bases: 11. DNA for the CDR3: TGTGCCAGCACCCGGATCGGACAGGCCTCTAACTATGGCTACACCTTC. Translated, it gives CASTRIGQASNYGYTF.

Only one count was recorded for this clonotype. The chain carries TRBV5-1 and TRBJ2-7; TRBD2 matches at 8 bases. Germline CDR1 SGHRS, CDR2 YFSETQ. CDR3 length: 15 amino acids. V lost 6 bases and J lost 6; bases outside the gene matches: 14. Written as DNA, the CDR3 is TGCGCCAGCACCCCCAGTGGCGGGAGGACCAGCGAGCAGTACTTC. It encodes CASTPSGGRTSEQYF.

The rearrangement links TRBV12-3 or TRBV12-4 to TRBJ2-2; 10 bases map to TRBD2. V trimming: 8 bases; J trimming: 7 bases; junction bases outside the gene matches: 10. The CDR3 contains 15 residues. DNA for the CDR3: TGTGCCAGCTCCCGAGCGGGAGGGCCAATCGGGGAGCTGTTTTTT. Translated: CASSRAGGPIGELFF.

This clonotype was seen a few times. The rearrangement links TRBV2 to TRBJ1-5; D gene ambiguous. This CDR3 comprises 13 residues. The germline CDR1 and CDR2 sequences are SNHLY and FYNNEI. Trimming took 6 bases from V and 6 from J, leaving 12 bases between them. The CDR3 sequence: CASSWNQLQPQHF. In DNA, the CDR3 is TGTGCCAGCAGCTGGAACCAGCTTCAGCCCCAGCATTTT.

V gene TRBV10-3 combines with J gene TRBJ2-7; the D gene is possibly TRBD1 (6 bases). CDR3 length: 15 residues. The germline CDR1 and CDR2 sequences are ENHRY and SYGVKD. Trimming pared 3 bases from V and 3 bases from J, leaving 15 bases between. DNA of the CDR3: TGTGCCATCAGTGACCCCGGGACAAGGGGCTACGAGCAGTACTTC. It is translated as CAISDPGTRGYEQYF.

This clonotype showed up many times. The chain uses TRBV10-3 and TRBJ2-7, with 10 nucleotides matching TRBD1. The V and J ends lost 7 bases and 0 bases, in that order; junction bases with no gene match: 6. The CDR3 loop spans 15 amino acids. Looked up from germline, CDR1 is ENHRY and CDR2 is SYGVKD. The CDR3 bases are TGTGCCATCATTAGGACAGGGGGGAGCTCCTACGAGCAGTACTTC. The encoded protein is CAIIRTGGSSYEQYF.

Worth noting for this clonotype: Compared with germline, one end of the junction differs, possibly owing to a read error. The chain couples TRBV6-5 to TRBJ2-7; 11 bases fit TRBD2. CDR1 MNHEY and CDR2 SVGAGI come from the germline V gene. There are 15 residues in the CDR3. The CDR3 here is CASRKGGTSGYGQYF. CDR3 DNA: TGTGCCAGCAGGAAAGGGGGGACTAGCGGCTACGGGCAGTACTTC.

The V gene is TRBV20-1, the J gene TRBJ2-7, with D perhaps TRBD1 (5 bases). The germline V and J ends were trimmed by 3 bases and 3 bases, with 9 bases remaining between them. The germline V gene has CDR1 DFQATT and CDR2 SNEGSKA (reference sequence). The CDR3 contains 12 residues. Written as DNA, the CDR3 is TGCAGTGCTAGTATGCAGGGCTACGAGCAGTACTTC. Its translation is CSASMQGYEQYF.